The clone carrying this T cell receptor (beta chain) was counted a few times. Antigen specificity is unknown. This sample is drawn from a study of post-analysis software for immune sequencing data. Study at large: The cohort encompassed relapsing-remitting, secondary progressive and progressive-relapsing multiple sclerosis disease courses. Notes on the study in general: F measure clustering grouped samples strongly by preparation batch. For normalized Chao1 diversity, multiple sclerosis patients scored significantly lower than controls did. Elevated frequency relative to controls characterized several TRBV segments in patients, TRBV5-6, TRBV5-1 and TRBV20-1 among them.

The CDR3 sequence is 12 residues long. Trimming shortened V by 7 bases and J by 4 bases, and 10 bases separated the two germline ends. Germline lookup yields CDR1 DFQATT and CDR2 SNEGSKA (reference sequence). Prepared TCR beta cDNA libraries contained unique molecular identifiers. Input amounts of roughly 0.85 to 10 million T cells were used. These gave about 500,000 cDNA molecules, so each molecule approximated one T cell. TCRdb re-called the PCR reads with MiXCR, one entry per CDR3 protein. The table includes roughly 730,000 distinct CDR3 sequences, 25% to 30% detected once. The sequenced material came from blood. The TCR comes from a girl under 18 with multiple sclerosis. J is TRBJ1-4 and V is TRBV20-1; possible D gene TRBD1, 5 bases. CDR3 bases: TGCAGTGTCTGGGGGAATAATGAAAAACTGTTTTTT. This encodes CSVWGNNEKLFF.